This T cell receptor (beta chain) was found in a study of T cell responses to AZD1222 COVID-19 vaccine. Overall study findings and caveats: Spike regions recognized by vaccine-associated CD4 TCRs spanned the protein, led by 160-218 and 743-854.

Worth noting for this clone: Antigen: not known.

Sequenced by immunoSEQ multiplex PCR; TCRdb stores in-frame clones only, minus some. This table holds some 110,000 clones, 75% to 90% found once. Germline V gene sequence: CDR1 SEHNR, CDR2 FQNEAQ (reference sequence). The CDR3 is 16 residues long. V shed 4 bases and J shed 2 bases, with 17 bases lying between them. Sequencing used peripheral blood, obtained on day 0 of AZD1222 vaccination. The receptor was derived from an adult in good health. J is TRBJ1-2 and V is TRBV7-9; a weak D match, TRBD1 (6 bases). The CDR3 sequence: CASSYPTTQGNYGYTF. The CDR3 coding sequence is TGTGCCAGCAGCTATCCGACGACCCAGGGGAACTATGGCTACACCTTC.